The sequence of this TCR beta chain was determined in a study of a mutant IDH1 vaccine in newly diagnosed glioma. Time point noted: baseline, week 1 (first vaccination visit). This sample's treatment: pre-vaccination baseline after standard-of-care therapy. This clone was detected only once. The repertoire was sequenced with immunoSEQ multiplex PCR; TCRdb's copy has only in-frame clones and lacks some. Here the sample spans about 20,000 clones, approximately 86% being singletons. This clonotype originated in a middle-aged man with glioma. The starting material was PBMCs, obtained from a glioma patient treated with radiotherapy, temozolomide or both.

In DNA, the CDR3 is TGTGCCAGCAGTTGGCAAGGGGGCGGTCGAGAGACCCAGTACTTC. It is translated as CASSWQGGGRETQYF. The genes are TRBV6-5 and TRBJ2-5, with 7 bases identical to TRBD1. Germline V lookup: CDR1 MNHEY, CDR2 SVGAGI. Trimming at V came to 4 bases and at J to 4 bases, leaving 9 bases not matched to a gene. The CDR3 totals 15 residues.